The 31 T cell receptor beta chains below were found in one sample sequenced in a study of shared clonotypes between healthy human individuals. Clones were read by immunoSEQ multiplex PCR, and TCRdb kept only the in-frame ones, dropping some. The table includes around 1,900,000 clones, around 95% detected once. The naive CD8 population came from CD45RO-negative cells selected for CCR7, without terminally differentiated effector memory CD45RA+ cells. Sequenced sample: naive CD8+ T cells from PBMCs. The origin of the receptors is a man younger than 35 in good health. Some clones in this sample may be carry-over from other donors' samples.

The CDR3 nucleotides are TGTGCCAGCAGTATCTTCTTTGGACCGCGCACTGAAGCTTTCTTT. Residues: CASSIFFGPRTEAFF. The chain employs TRBV28 and TRBJ1-1; D call uncertain. With 5 bases removed from V and 4 bases from J, the gap between germline ends came to 17 bases. Germline values: CDR1 MDHEN, CDR2 SYDVKM. The CDR3 covers 15 residues.

The CDR3 loop is CATRPRGVGTEAFF. The CDR3 DNA reads as TGTGCCACCCGGCCGAGGGGTGTAGGCACTGAAGCTTTCTTT. The chain links TRBV10-3 to TRBJ1-1; D may be TRBD1 (5 bases). This CDR3 has 14 amino acids. The V gene lost 10 bases and the J gene lost 4 bases, with 19 bases spanning the gap. Germline V gene sequence: CDR1 ENHRY, CDR2 SYGVKD.

The chain uses TRBV2 and TRBJ1-2; D uncertain. Germline lookup yields CDR1 SNHLY and CDR2 FYNNEI. The CDR3 spans 14 residues. Trimming pared 2 bases from V and 5 bases from J, leaving 12 bases between. CDR3 nucleotide sequence: TGTGCCAGCAGTGAATCGGGGTCCGGGTATGGCTACACCTTC. Protein sequence: CASSESGSGYGYTF.

CDR3 coding DNA: TGTGCCAGCAGCACGGGACAGGGGGTCCCCGAGCAGTACTTC. It is translated as CASSTGQGVPEQYF. The chain couples TRBV5-8 to TRBJ2-7; 11 nucleotides match TRBD1. Trimming at V came to 4 bases and at J to 6 bases, leaving 6 bases not matched to a gene. Germline V gene lookup returns CDR1 SGHTS and CDR2 YDEGEE. The CDR3 length is 14 residues.

The chain uses TRBV27 and TRBJ2-1; 9 nucleotides line up with TRBD1. This CDR3 has 15 residues. Unmatched junction bases numbered 7, after V lost 5 bases and J lost 5 bases. Germline V lookup: CDR1 MNHEY, CDR2 SMNVEV (reference sequence). The CDR3 nucleotides are TGTGCCAGCAGTCATCTAGGACAGGGGAACAATGAGCAGTTCTTC. Its protein is CASSHLGQGNNEQFF.

The chain is built from TRBV6-5 and TRBJ2-7; no reliable D call. Trimming left V 0 bases short and J 5 bases short, with 8 bases between. Germline V gives CDR1 MNHEY, CDR2 SVGAGI. The CDR3 spans 13 residues. The CDR3 DNA follows: TGTGCCAGCAGTTACTCCGGCCCCAACGAGCAGTACTTC. It translates to CASSYSGPNEQYF.

The chain combines TRBV6-6 with TRBJ2-1, with D perhaps matching TRBD2 (6 bases). The germline CDR1 and CDR2 sequences are MNHNY and SVGAGI (reference sequence). Trimming stripped 5 bases from V and 0 bases from J, with 14 bases between. This CDR3 has 16 amino acids. CDR3 in amino acids: CASSTSLASSYNEQFF. DNA for the CDR3: TGTGCCAGCAGTACCTCTCTAGCGAGCTCCTACAATGAGCAGTTCTTC.

This sequence joins TRBV7-9 and TRBJ2-7; D is unresolved. Germline CDR1 and CDR2: SEHNR and FQNEAQ (reference sequence). The V and J ends lost 4 bases and 0 bases respectively, with 10 bases between them. The CDR3 totals 14 residues. CDR3 sequence: CASSSFQSSYEQYF. CDR3 nucleotides: TGTGCCAGCAGCTCATTTCAGAGCTCCTACGAGCAGTACTTC.

The chain has TRBV10-3 and TRBJ2-7; 13 bases line up with TRBD2. The CDR3 runs to 16 residues. The germline CDR1 and CDR2 sequences are ENHRY and SYGVKD. The trim removed 2 bases at V and 3 bases at J, leaving 4 bases unmatched. CDR3 in amino acids: CAISEPGTSGIYEQYF. The CDR3 DNA follows: TGTGCCATCAGTGAGCCCGGGACTAGCGGGATCTACGAGCAGTACTTC.

This clone was recorded once. The rearrangement uses TRBV7-8 and TRBJ1-2; 9 bases map to TRBD1. CDR1 is SGHVS and CDR2 is FQNEAQ in the germline V gene. Unmatched junction bases numbered 19, after V lost 8 bases and J lost 6 bases. The CDR3 length is 17 residues. CDR3 amino acids: CASSIEPTGGIRNGYTF. CDR3 nucleotides: TGTGCCAGCTCCATCGAGCCAACAGGGGGCATCAGGAATGGCTACACCTTC. Combining the CDR3 with reference TRBV7-8 and TRBJ1-2 gives the whole variable domain GAGVSQSPRYKVAKRGQDVALRCDPISGHVSLFWYQQALGQGPEFLTYFQNEAQLDKSGLPSDRFFAERPEGSVSTLKIQRTQQEDSAVYLCASSIEPTGGIRNGYTFGSGTRLTVV.

The chain recombines TRBV7-9 with TRBJ1-2; tentative D call: TRBD1 (6 bases). The CDR3 is 12 amino acids. CDR1 is SEHNR and CDR2 is FQNEAQ in the germline V gene (reference sequence). V was clipped by 8 bases and J by 5 bases, with 12 bases between them. The DNA of the CDR3 is TGTGCCAGCGCCACCCAGGGGTATGGCTACACCTTC. It specifies CASATQGYGYTF.

This clone was observed once. The V and J genes are TRBV6-1 and TRBJ1-3, with D uncertain. The V and J ends lost 4 bases and 8 bases respectively, with 18 bases between them. CDR1 is MNHNS and CDR2 is SASEGT in the germline V gene. This CDR3 has 15 amino acids. CDR3 nucleotide sequence: TGTGCCAGCAGTGCTTGGACCTACTCAGAGGACACCATATATTTT. This translates into CASSAWTYSEDTIYF.

The chain couples TRBV10-1 to TRBJ2-1; D gene ambiguous. V lost 4 bases to trimming and J lost 8 bases, with 18 bases between them. The length of the CDR3 is 15 residues. Germline CDR1 reads WNHNN; CDR2 reads SYGVQD (reference sequence). This CDR3 reads CASSVGLKGGDEQFF. The CDR3 DNA is TGCGCCAGCAGTGTGGGGTTGAAGGGTGGGGATGAGCAGTTCTTC.

The DNA of the CDR3 is TGTGCCAGCAGTTTATTCCTAGCGGGAGGGAGTGAGCAGTTCTTC. It encodes CASSLFLAGGSEQFF. The chain links TRBV27 to TRBJ2-1, with 12 bases identical to TRBD2. The CDR3 is 15 residues long. V trimming: 1 base; J trimming: 9 bases; junction bases outside the gene matches: 4. Germline V CDR1 and CDR2: MNHEY, SMNVEV (reference sequence).

The chain joins TRBV28 to TRBJ2-7; TRBD2 is a possible D gene (5 bases). The V end was cut by 2 bases, the J end by 7 bases, with 21 bases between. Germline-derived CDR1 and CDR2 are MDHEN and SYDVKM. The CDR3 sequence is 16 residues long. The CDR3 sequence is CASSLVGLAQNREQYF. CDR3 bases: TGTGCCAGCAGTTTAGTCGGCCTAGCTCAAAATAGGGAGCAGTACTTC.

The gene calls are TRBV7-9 and TRBJ1-2, with 8 nucleotides matching TRBD1. The CDR3 loop spans 16 amino acids. The ends lost 1 base at V and 5 bases at J; junction bases unmatched: 9. CDR1 is SEHNR, CDR2 FQNEAQ, per germline (reference sequence). The CDR3 nucleotides read TGTGCCAGCAGCTTAGAGGGACAGGAGAAACTATATGGCTACACCTTC. It encodes CASSLEGQEKLYGYTF. The variable domain in full, completed from reference TRBV7-9 and TRBJ1-2, reads DTGVSQNPRHKITKRGQNVTFRCDPISEHNRLYWYRQTLGQGPEFLTYFQNEAQLEKSRLLSDRFSAERPKGSFSTLEIQRTEQGDSAMYLCASSLEGQEKLYGYTFGSGTRLTVV.

This chain uses TRBV21-1 with TRBJ2-2. TRBV21-1 is deemed a pseudogene. The CDR3 has 13 amino acids. Written as DNA, the CDR3 is TGTGCCAGCACTCAATACGACACCGGGGAGCTGTTTTTT. It encodes CASTQYDTGELFF.

The V call is TRBV11-3, the J call TRBJ2-3; 9 bases are shared with TRBD2. CDR3 length: 15 amino acids. In germline, CDR1 is SGHNT, CDR2 YENEEA. Trimming at V came to 4 bases and at J to 7 bases, leaving 9 bases not matched to a gene. The CDR3 DNA sequence: TGTGCCAGCAGCTCGAGAGTAGCGGGAGATAATACGCAGTATTTT. Residues: CASSSRVAGDNTQYF.

The gene calls are TRBV19 and TRBJ2-7, with 9 bases aligning to TRBD2. The trim removed 6 bases at V and 2 bases at J, leaving 5 bases unmatched. Germline values: CDR1 LNHDA, CDR2 SQIVND (reference sequence). This CDR3 region has 14 residues. The CDR3 loop reads CASRPGLAPYEQYF. Here the CDR3 DNA reads TGTGCCAGTAGACCGGGACTAGCACCCTACGAGCAGTACTTC. The full variable domain, with the rest looked up from reference TRBV19 and TRBJ2-7, is DGGITQSPKYLFRKEGQNVTLSCEQNLNHDAMYWYRQDPGQGLRLIYYSQIVNDFQKGDIAEGYSVSREKKESFPLTVTSAQKNPTAFYLCASRPGLAPYEQYFGPGTRLTVT.

The rearrangement links TRBV6-6 to TRBJ2-3; D unresolved. V lost 7 bases and J 0 bases, leaving 17 bases between the germline ends. Germline CDR1 reads MNHNY; CDR2 reads SVGAGI (reference sequence). The CDR3 spans 16 residues. The CDR3 loop reads CASNIAVFASTDTQYF. The CDR3 region has the DNA TGTGCCAGCAACATAGCCGTCTTCGCCAGCACAGATACGCAGTATTTT.

This chain uses TRBV29-1 with TRBJ2-1; unclear D gene. The germline gives CDR1 SQVTM, CDR2 ANQGSEA. The CDR3 spans 14 residues. Trimming pared 7 bases from V and 0 bases from J, leaving 13 bases between. CDR3: CSDKFGSSYNEQFF. CDR3 in DNA: TGCAGCGACAAATTCGGAAGCTCCTACAATGAGCAGTTCTTC.

The V and J genes are TRBV5-8 and TRBJ2-7; D not resolved. The germline CDR1 and CDR2 sequences are SGHTS and YDEGEE. The CDR3 is 13 amino acids. V dropped 6 bases and J dropped 2 bases, with 12 bases sitting between them. The chain's CDR3 is CASNAKGPYEQYF. CDR3 DNA sequence: TGTGCCAGCAACGCGAAGGGCCCCTACGAGCAGTACTTC. Filled out from reference TRBV5-8 and TRBJ2-7, the complete variable domain reads EAGVTQSPTHLIKTRGQQATLRCSPISGHTSVYWYQQALGLGLQFLLWYDEGEERNRGNFPPRFSGRQFPNYSSELNVNALELEDSALYLCASNAKGPYEQYFGPGTRLTVT.

Details on this clone: At one of its ends the junction is not consistent with the germline gene, which may arise from a read error. This chain joins TRBV7-9 and TRBJ2-5; D call uncertain. The J call is doubtful: the DNA matches TRBJ2-7 better. The CDR3 runs to 11 residues. Germline-derived CDR1 and CDR2 are SEHNR and FQNEAQ (reference sequence). Written as DNA, the CDR3 is TGTGCCAGCAGCACTTCCTCCGAGCAGTACTTC. Its translation is CASSTSSEQYF.

The chain has TRBV19 and TRBJ1-1; 9 nucleotides align to TRBD1. This CDR3 region has 16 residues. The junction had 18 bases not matched to a gene; V was cut back by 5 bases and J by 11 bases. Germline lookup yields CDR1 LNHDA and CDR2 SQIVND (reference sequence). CDR3: CASSFDSGTGKRTAFF. The CDR3, as DNA: TGTGCCAGTAGTTTTGACTCCGGGACAGGGAAGCGAACGGCTTTCTTT.

This chain uses TRBV19 with TRBJ2-2, with unresolved D. The CDR3 has 14 residues. The V and J ends lost 0 bases and 1 base respectively, with 3 bases between them. From germline, CDR1 is LNHDA and CDR2 SQIVND (reference sequence). For the CDR3, the DNA is TGTGCCAGTAGTATAGAGGGGAACACCGGGGAGCTGTTTTTT. It codes for CASSIEGNTGELFF.

The V call is TRBV6-1, the J call TRBJ2-7; 7 positions match TRBD2. The J segment lost 0 bases and the V segment lost 6 bases, leaving 5 bases of the junction unmatched. This CDR3 is 14 amino acids long. Germline V gene data show CDR1 as MNHNS and CDR2 as SASEGT. CDR3 in DNA: TGTGCCAGCAGCCAGGGAGGGAGCTCCTACGAGCAGTACTTC. Its translation is CASSQGGSSYEQYF.

The V call is TRBV6-5, the J call TRBJ2-3; no definite D call. Germline values: CDR1 MNHEY, CDR2 SVGAGI. Trimming shortened V by 5 bases and J by 2 bases, and 8 bases separated the two germline ends. The CDR3 sequence is 13 residues long. The CDR3 region is CASSLVYTDTQYF. As DNA, the CDR3 is TGTGCCAGCAGTCTCGTTTACACAGATACGCAGTATTTT.

The gene calls are TRBV7-6 and TRBJ2-3; D is possibly TRBD2 (6 bases). V was clipped by 5 bases and J by 0 bases, with 15 bases between them. The CDR3 is 16 residues long. Germline CDR1 and CDR2: SGHVS and FNYEAQ. CDR3 region: CASSPGGLTSTDTQYF. The CDR3 region has the DNA TGTGCCAGCAGCCCCGGGGGACTTACTAGCACAGATACGCAGTATTTT.

The chain links TRBV27 to TRBJ2-2; D is ambiguous. Germline V gene data show CDR1 as MNHEY and CDR2 as SMNVEV (reference sequence). V was clipped by 3 bases and J by 11 bases, with 7 bases between them. The CDR3 sequence is 11 residues long. The CDR3 sequence is CASSLGNELFF. The CDR3 DNA is TGTGCCAGCAGTTTGGGCAACGAGCTGTTTTTT.

This chain uses TRBV6-5 with TRBJ2-1; 8 bases map to TRBD2. Germline V lookup: CDR1 MNHEY, CDR2 SVGAGI. The trim removed 1 base at V and 7 bases at J, leaving 9 bases unmatched. This CDR3 is built from 16 residues. The CDR3 DNA follows: TGTGCCAGCAGTTACTACGCGGGAGGCTTGTTGAATGAGCAGTTCTTC. The encoded protein is CASSYYAGGLLNEQFF.

The chain employs TRBV2 and TRBJ2-7; TRBD2 might be the D (7 bases). V shed 8 bases and J shed 4 bases, with 15 bases lying between them. Germline CDR1 reads SNHLY; CDR2 reads FYNNEI. The CDR3 is 13 amino acids. In DNA form, the CDR3 reads TGTGCCAGCGGGGGGGACAACCTTTACGAGCAGTACTTC. As protein: CASGGDNLYEQYF.